This passage covers 27 T cell receptor beta chains from one sample sequenced in a study of cytotoxic CD8 clonotypes in ibrutinib-treated CLL. TCRdb's copy holds only in-frame clones and misses some; the assay was immunoSEQ multiplex PCR. The profile shows about 300,000 clones, 60% to 80% of them singletons. The material sequenced was PBMCs, taken at disease progression, from a patient treated with ibrutinib. All receptors come from a human donor with chronic lymphocytic leukemia.

Only a few counts were recorded for this clone. This chain connects TRBV5-1 to TRBJ1-2, with D possibly matching TRBD1 (5 bases). The CDR3 runs to 14 residues. V was shortened by 4 bases and J by 4 bases, with 14 bases between the two germline ends. Germline CDR1 reads SGHRS; CDR2 reads YFSETQ. The CDR3 protein is CASSEPGPRYGYTF. For the CDR3, the DNA is TGCGCCAGCAGCGAACCGGGACCGCGCTATGGCTACACCTTC.

This chain links TRBV7-3 with TRBJ2-3, with a weak D call TRBD1 (5 bases). Trimming shortened V by 2 bases and J by 5 bases, and 14 bases separated the two germline ends. CDR1 is SGHTA, CDR2 FQGTGA, per germline. The CDR3 is made up of 15 amino acids. For the CDR3, the DNA is TGTGCCAGCAGCTTAGGTATCCAGGGTGAAGATACGCAGTATTTT. This encodes CASSLGIQGEDTQYF. Complete variable domain (other parts from reference TRBV7-3 and TRBJ2-3): GAGVSQTPSNKVTEKGKYVELRCDPISGHTALYWYRQSLGQGPEFLIYFQGTGAADDSGLPNDRFFAVRPEGSVSTLKIQRTERGDSAVYLCASSLGIQGEDTQYFGPGTRLTVL.

This chain connects TRBV5-6 to TRBJ1-2; no definite D call. The V and J ends lost 0 bases and 6 bases respectively, with 12 bases between them. This CDR3 is built from 14 residues. Per germline, CDR1 SGHDT and CDR2 YYEEEE. The CDR3 sequence is CASSLGGGYHGYTF. The CDR3 region has the DNA TGTGCCAGCAGCTTGGGGGGTGGCTATCATGGCTACACCTTC.

The chain carries TRBV5-1 and TRBJ2-7, with 7 bases lining up with TRBD1. The germline V gene encodes CDR1 SGHRS and CDR2 YFSETQ. The J segment lost 2 bases and the V segment lost 1 base, leaving 6 bases of the junction unmatched. This CDR3 is 15 amino acids long. DNA of the CDR3: TGCGCCAGCAGCTTGTGGCAGGGGGAACCCTACGAGCAGTACTTC. As protein: CASSLWQGEPYEQYF.

This chain uses TRBV5-4 with TRBJ2-7; no definite D call. V shed 0 bases and J shed 6 bases, with 10 bases lying between them. CDR3 length: 13 residues. CDR1 SGHNT and CDR2 YYREEE come from the germline V gene (reference sequence). The CDR3 region is CASSLASGFEQYF. CDR3 DNA sequence: TGTGCCAGCAGCTTGGCCTCCGGGTTCGAGCAGTACTTC.

CDR3 coding DNA: TGCGCCAGCAGCTTGATCCTCGGGACGCACAGCTCTGAAGCTTTCTTT. Residues: CASSLILGTHSSEAFF. The V gene is TRBV5-1, the J gene TRBJ1-1, with D perhaps matching TRBD1 (5 bases). The CDR3 runs to 16 residues. Trimming pared 1 base from V and 6 bases from J, leaving 19 bases between. Germline-derived CDR1 and CDR2 are SGHRS and YFSETQ.

As concerns this clone: Distinct nucleotide sequences in the sample also encode this CDR3. The V and J genes are TRBV5-6 and TRBJ2-7; D is perhaps TRBD2 (5 bases). The CDR3 is 14 amino acids. The V gene's germline CDR1 is SGHDT and CDR2 YYEEEE. V was cut by 4 bases and J by 2 bases, with 13 bases left in between. CDR3 loop: CASSLGVSTYEQYF. CDR3 DNA: TGTGCCAGCAGCCTGGGAGTCTCAACCTACGAGCAGTACTTC.

The J gene is TRBJ1-1, the V gene TRBV6-5, with 9 bases that match TRBD1. This CDR3 is built from 13 residues. CDR1 is MNHEY and CDR2 is SVGAGI in the germline V gene. J lost 10 bases, V lost 5 bases, and 8 bases had no gene match. The CDR3 nucleotides are TGTGCCAGCAGTGGAGGGACAGGGAGGAGAGCTTTCTTT. This translates into CASSGGTGRRAFF.

This clone showed up just a few times. The gene calls are TRBV6-5 and TRBJ2-1; D is perhaps TRBD2 (6 bases). Germline V gives CDR1 MNHEY, CDR2 SVGAGI. CDR3 size: 12 residues. V dropped 6 bases and J dropped 9 bases, with 12 bases sitting between them. CDR3 protein: CASRRRGTEQFF. The DNA for the CDR3 is TGTGCCAGCAGAAGGAGGGGTACTGAGCAGTTCTTC.

The rearrangement joins TRBV4-2 to TRBJ1-4, with a tentative D call TRBD1 (5 bases). The V gene's germline CDR1 is LGHNA and CDR2 YNFKEQ. V was clipped by 1 base and J by 7 bases, with 7 bases between them. The CDR3 contains 13 residues. CDR3 amino acids: CASSQARGEKLFF. The CDR3 region has the DNA TGTGCCAGCAGCCAAGCAAGGGGTGAAAAACTGTTTTTT.

This chain links TRBV7-9 with TRBJ2-3; the D gene could be TRBD1 or TRBD2 (5 bases each). Trimming cost V 7 bases and J 4 bases, with 18 bases left between them. The CDR3 has 15 amino acids. Germline V gene sequence: CDR1 SEHNR, CDR2 FQNEAQ (reference sequence). This chain's CDR3 is CASIKSGTAPDTQYF. The DNA of the CDR3 is TGTGCCAGCATTAAATCCGGGACCGCACCAGATACGCAGTATTTT.

This chain uses TRBV5-1 with TRBJ2-3, with a weak D call TRBD1 (5 bases). CDR3 size: 15 residues. Per germline, CDR1 SGHRS and CDR2 YFSETQ. V was clipped by 0 bases and J by 4 bases, with 12 bases between them. The CDR3 region has the DNA TGCGCCAGCAGCTTGGCCGTAGGGGCCGCAGATACGCAGTATTTT. It yields the protein CASSLAVGAADTQYF.

CDR3 DNA: TGCGCCAGCAGCCCCGGGGACATCGGTTCCAACGAGCAGTACTTC. Translated: CASSPGDIGSNEQYF. The chain uses TRBV4-3 and TRBJ2-7, with TRBD1 as a possible D gene (6 bases). This CDR3 has 15 amino acids. Germline loops: CDR1 LGHNA, CDR2 YSLEER. V shed 4 bases and J shed 5 bases, with 18 bases lying between them.

Points on this clone: This CDR3 is also generated by other DNA sequences in the sample. The V and J genes are TRBV9 and TRBJ1-1; a possible D gene is TRBD1 (6 bases). The V gene's germline CDR1 is SGDLS and CDR2 YYNGEE. V shed 0 bases and J shed 6 bases, with 12 bases lying between them. The CDR3 has 14 residues. In DNA, the CDR3 is TGTGCCAGCAGCGTAGTAGGGACATCCCCTGAAGCTTTCTTT. This encodes CASSVVGTSPEAFF.

J is TRBJ2-4 and V is TRBV29-1; a possible D gene is TRBD2 (6 bases). The CDR3 has 13 residues. Germline CDR1 is SQVTM and CDR2 is ANQGSEA. V lost 6 bases, J lost 6 bases, and 15 bases lay in between. CDR3 bases: TGCAGCGTGGGGGAATGGGACTCAAACATTCAGTACTTC. Translating gives CSVGEWDSNIQYF.

The rearrangement links TRBV7-3 to TRBJ2-5, with 8 nucleotides matching TRBD1. The V and J ends lost 1 base and 6 bases, in that order; junction bases with no gene match: 10. The CDR3 loop spans 16 amino acids. Germline V lookup: CDR1 SGHTA, CDR2 FQGTGA. The chain's CDR3 is CASSLIRRDRGQTQYF. Here the CDR3 DNA reads TGTGCCAGCAGCTTAATCAGGCGAGACAGGGGACAGACCCAGTACTTC.

V usage is TRBV10-1 and J usage is TRBJ2-7, with a possible D match to TRBD1 (5 bases). From germline, CDR1 is WNHNN and CDR2 SYGVQD (reference sequence). Trimming shortened V by 6 bases and J by 0 bases, and 6 bases separated the two germline ends. The CDR3 loop spans 12 amino acids. This CDR3 is CASSDSSYEQYF. In DNA, the CDR3 is TGCGCCAGCAGCGACAGCTCCTACGAGCAGTACTTC.

This clone was seen once. The CDR3 spells CASSFIGRAGTGTYEQYF. CDR3 sequence (DNA): TGTGCCAGCAGTTTTATAGGAAGAGCCGGGACAGGGACCTACGAGCAGTACTTC. The rearrangement uses TRBV27 and TRBJ2-7, with 9 positions matching TRBD1. The V gene's germline CDR1 is MNHEY and CDR2 SMNVEV (reference sequence). V lost 3 bases and J lost 2; bases outside the gene matches: 14. The CDR3 runs to 18 residues.

CDR3 region: CASSLGPGVGNYGYTF. As DNA, the CDR3 is TGCGCCAGCAGCTTGGGTCCGGGGGTCGGTAACTATGGCTACACCTTC. V usage is TRBV5-1 and J usage is TRBJ1-2; TRBD1 might be the D (5 bases). V dropped 0 bases and J dropped 1 base, with 13 bases sitting between them. CDR3 size: 16 residues. CDR1 and CDR2 from the germline V gene are SGHRS and YFSETQ.

The rearrangement links TRBV14 to TRBJ2-5; D gene uncertain. V was trimmed by 2 bases and J by 9 bases, leaving 13 bases between them. CDR1 is SGHDN and CDR2 is FVKESK in the germline V gene. The CDR3 covers 13 residues. The CDR3 here is CASSQQVSVAQYF. CDR3 nucleotide sequence: TGTGCCAGCAGCCAACAAGTAAGCGTGGCCCAGTACTTC.

This clone was seen a single time. The same CDR3 also results from other DNA sequences found in this sample. V is TRBV7-8 and J is TRBJ2-2; D remains ambiguous. CDR1 is SGHVS, CDR2 FQNEAQ, per germline. Trimming took off 5 bases at V and 9 bases at J, with 4 bases between the two ends. CDR3 length: 10 amino acids. CDR3 sequence reads: CASSLRELFF. Written as DNA, the CDR3 is TGTGCCAGCAGCCTCCGGGAGCTGTTTTTT.

The J gene is TRBJ2-6, the V gene TRBV9; 8 bases fit TRBD1. Looked up from germline, CDR1 is SGDLS and CDR2 is YYNGEE. The J segment lost 2 bases and the V segment lost 4 bases, leaving 14 bases of the junction unmatched. The CDR3 has 19 amino acids. CDR3 bases: TGTGCCAGCAGCCCCCGCGGGGCAGGGGGCTGGACTGGGGCCAACGTCCTGACTTTC. It yields the protein CASSPRGAGGWTGANVLTF.

The chain combines TRBV5-1 with TRBJ2-2, with D unclear. Germline V gene sequence: CDR1 SGHRS, CDR2 YFSETQ. V was clipped by 1 base and J by 5 bases, with 9 bases between them. The CDR3 consists of 14 residues. CDR3 residues: CASSLSDGTGELFF. The CDR3 coding sequence is TGCGCCAGCAGCTTGTCGGACGGAACCGGGGAGCTGTTTTTT.

The V gene is TRBV7-6, the J gene TRBJ1-2; TRBD1 might be the D (5 bases). The germline V gene encodes CDR1 SGHVS and CDR2 FNYEAQ. V shed 0 bases and J shed 1 base, with 21 bases lying between them. The CDR3 covers 19 residues. This chain's CDR3 is CASSLAVSGRSTLNYGYTF. In DNA, the CDR3 is TGTGCCAGCAGCTTAGCGGTATCAGGGCGCAGTACGCTTAACTATGGCTACACCTTC. Drawing the rest from reference TRBV7-6 and TRBJ1-2, the complete variable domain is GAGVSQSPRYKVTKRGQDVALRCDPISGHVSLYWYRQALGQGPEFLTYFNYEAQQDKSGLPNDRFSAERPEGSISTLTIQRTEQRDSAMYRCASSLAVSGRSTLNYGYTFGSGTRLTVV.

This chain links TRBV4-1 with TRBJ2-3; 11 nucleotides align to TRBD2. This CDR3 contains 18 residues. V lost 4 bases and J lost 0; bases outside the gene matches: 9. CDR1 is MGHRA and CDR2 is YSYEKL in the germline V gene. This CDR3 is CASSRGTSGTPSTDTQYF. The CDR3 DNA sequence: TGCGCCAGCAGCCGAGGGACTAGCGGAACCCCTAGCACAGATACGCAGTATTTT.

This rearrangement joins TRBV7-9 to TRBJ2-7; 11 bases map to TRBD2. With 0 bases clipped from V and 6 bases from J, the junction kept 7 bases outside the gene matches. The CDR3 contains 16 residues. CDR1 is SEHNR, CDR2 FQNEAQ, per germline (reference sequence). The DNA of the CDR3 is TGTGCCAGCAGCTTAGCGGTTACTAGCGGGAGAATCGAGCAGTACTTC. Protein: CASSLAVTSGRIEQYF.

The rearrangement uses TRBV2 and TRBJ2-6; D not resolved. Germline V lookup: CDR1 SNHLY, CDR2 FYNNEI. This CDR3 contains 16 residues. V was trimmed by 6 bases and J by 0 bases, leaving 12 bases between them. In nucleotides, the CDR3 is TGTGCCAGCAGGGAACGACTGAGCTCTGGGGCCAACGTCCTGACTTTC. It specifies CASRERLSSGANVLTF.